This T cell receptor beta chain was found in a study of cytomegalovirus exposure and HLA in healthy donors. Study results and caveats: The HLA-A and HLA-B alleles of most subjects were reportedly predicted accurately from TCR beta sequences.

Regarding this clone: Its antigen is as yet unknown.

CDR1 and CDR2 (germline): MNHEY, SMNVEV (reference sequence). Trimming removed 5 bases from V and 2 bases from J, with 13 bases in between. The CDR3 is 14 residues long. Both 60 Vbeta primers and 13 Jbeta primers went into the PCR. Produced via immunoSEQ multiplex PCR; TCRdb's table is partial and in-frame only. The sample shows more than 95,000 clones, 83% of them seen only once. The sample comprised PBMCs. This clonotype was sampled from a middle-aged woman in good health and CMV-seropositive. The chain uses TRBV27 and TRBJ2-7; D possibly corresponds to TRBD1 (6 bases). The CDR3 spells CASSPSRGPYEQYF. The CDR3 coding sequence is TGTGCCAGCAGTCCTTCCAGGGGACCCTACGAGCAGTACTTC.